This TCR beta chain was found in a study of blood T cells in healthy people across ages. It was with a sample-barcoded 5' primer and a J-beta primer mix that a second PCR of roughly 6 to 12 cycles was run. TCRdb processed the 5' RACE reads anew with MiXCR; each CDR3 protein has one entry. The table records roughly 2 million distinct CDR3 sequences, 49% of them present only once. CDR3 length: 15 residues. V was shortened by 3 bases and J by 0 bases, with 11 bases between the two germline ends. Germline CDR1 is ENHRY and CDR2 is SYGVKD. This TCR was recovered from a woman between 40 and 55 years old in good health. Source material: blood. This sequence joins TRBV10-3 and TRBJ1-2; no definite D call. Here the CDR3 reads CAISESLTANYGYTF. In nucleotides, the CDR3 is TGTGCCATCAGTGAATCACTTACTGCTAACTATGGCTACACCTTC.